The rows below give T cell receptor beta chains drawn from one sample of a study of early T cells in non-severe SARS-CoV-2 infection. MiXCR, run by TCRdb on the 5' RACE reads, gives a single entry per CDR3 protein. Among about 64,000 distinct CDR3 sequences, over 20% were seen once, and the ten largest hold more than 15%. Material: whole blood, obtained at baseline. The receptor set was obtained from an adult who was a healthcare worker with PCR-confirmed SARS-CoV-2 infection or an uninfected control (not recorded which). Each CDR3 is given with its conserved first and last residue. A D gene is named only where the DNA matches it firmly. Clone size is not always given. Where it is, it says once, few, many or a class for expanded clones.

V gene,clone size,J gene,D gene,CDR3 DNA,CDR3 protein
TRBV7-8,.,TRBJ2-2,.,TGTGCCAGCAGCCACGGGAGCGGGCCGAGGACCGGGGAGCTGTTTTTT,CASSHGSGPRTGELFF
TRBV19,.,TRBJ1-5,.,TGTGCCAGTACTTGGCAGGGTAACAATCAGCCCCAGCATTTT,CASTWQGNNQPQHF
TRBV5-1,few,TRBJ2-1,TRBD1,TGCGCCAGCAGCTTGGGCAGGGGGTCTGAGCAGTTCTTC,CASSLGRGSEQFF
TRBV3-1,.,TRBJ1-1,.,TGTGCCACCACCACGGGGAACACTGAAGCTTTCTTT,CATTTGNTEAFF
TRBV24-1,few,TRBJ2-3,.,TGTGCCACCAGTGAAGGGGGGGGGCCTACAGATACGCAGTATTTT,CATSEGGGPTDTQYF
TRBV7-9,.,TRBJ2-2,.,TGTGCCAGCAGCTTTGGGACAACGAACACCGGGGAGCTGTTTTTT,CASSFGTTNTGELFF
TRBV10-3,few,TRBJ2-3,.,TGTGCCATCAGTGAAGGGACCCGCACAGATACGCAGTATTTT,CAISEGTRTDTQYF
TRBV12-3/TRBV12-4,.,TRBJ2-3,.,TGTGCCAGCAGCGGGGGCACCCTCTCTAGCACAGATACGCAGTATTTT,CASSGGTLSSTDTQYF
TRBV7-3,few,TRBJ2-4,.,TGTGCCAGCAGCTTCAGGGGAGTAAACATTCAGTACTTC,CASSFRGVNIQYF
TRBV4-1,.,TRBJ1-2,.,TGCGCCAGCACCTACGACGGAGATACTAACTATGGCTACACCTTC,CASTYDGDTNYGYTF